The 5 T cell receptor beta chains below were found in one sample sequenced in a study of blood T cell repertoires in COVID-19. Assay used: immunoSEQ multiplex PCR; TCRdb lists only in-frame clones, some missing. The data contain roughly 100,000 clones, 75% to 85% of them seen just once; the ten biggest clones take up 7.5% to 10%. Sequenced input: peripheral blood. The receptors stem from a woman in her seventies with acute or convalescent COVID-19.

This clone was observed a few times. This rearrangement joins TRBV19 to TRBJ1-1, with D perhaps matching TRBD1 (5 bases). The CDR3 totals 15 residues. Germline V gene lookup returns CDR1 LNHDA and CDR2 SQIVND (reference sequence). V lost 3 bases and J lost 4, with 15 bases in between. The DNA of the CDR3 is TGTGCCAGTAGTATTCGAGACAGTTGGAGCACTGAAGCTTTCTTT. Translation gives CASSIRDSWSTEAFF.

This rearrangement joins TRBV6-5 to TRBJ1-5; D may be TRBD1 (6 bases). V gave up 8 bases and J gave up 0 bases, with 14 bases separating them. CDR1 and CDR2 (germline): MNHEY, SVGAGI. The length of the CDR3 is 15 residues. The CDR3 sequence: CASAAGATSNQPQHF. The CDR3 DNA follows: TGTGCCAGCGCCGCAGGGGCGACTAGCAATCAGCCCCAGCATTTT.

The chain links TRBV4-3 to TRBJ2-7; 7 bases match TRBD2. Germline V gene sequence: CDR1 LGHNA, CDR2 YSLEER. The CDR3 runs 14 residues. Unmatched junction bases numbered 9, after V lost 4 bases and J lost 6 bases. CDR3 sequence: CASSPTAGESEQYF. CDR3 nucleotide sequence: TGCGCCAGCAGCCCAACGGCGGGGGAGTCCGAGCAGTACTTC.

This chain uses TRBV24-1 with TRBJ1-5; D is unclear. Germline CDR1 reads KGHDR; CDR2 reads SFDVKD. This CDR3 has 14 amino acids. V was trimmed by 1 base and J by 5 bases, leaving 8 bases between them. The CDR3 reads CATSDFRGDQPQHF. The CDR3 DNA reads TGTGCCACCAGTGATTTTCGGGGAGATCAGCCCCAGCATTTT.

On this clone itself: With only one base between it and a far larger clone, this is likely a read error. The genes are TRBV12-3 or TRBV12-4 and TRBJ1-1, with a weak D call TRBD1 (6 bases). V shed 4 bases and J shed 1 base, with 7 bases lying between them. This CDR3 is built from 13 residues. In nucleotides, the CDR3 is TGTGCCAGCAGTTGGACAGAGAACACTGAAGCTTTCTTT. It codes for CASSWTENTEAFF.